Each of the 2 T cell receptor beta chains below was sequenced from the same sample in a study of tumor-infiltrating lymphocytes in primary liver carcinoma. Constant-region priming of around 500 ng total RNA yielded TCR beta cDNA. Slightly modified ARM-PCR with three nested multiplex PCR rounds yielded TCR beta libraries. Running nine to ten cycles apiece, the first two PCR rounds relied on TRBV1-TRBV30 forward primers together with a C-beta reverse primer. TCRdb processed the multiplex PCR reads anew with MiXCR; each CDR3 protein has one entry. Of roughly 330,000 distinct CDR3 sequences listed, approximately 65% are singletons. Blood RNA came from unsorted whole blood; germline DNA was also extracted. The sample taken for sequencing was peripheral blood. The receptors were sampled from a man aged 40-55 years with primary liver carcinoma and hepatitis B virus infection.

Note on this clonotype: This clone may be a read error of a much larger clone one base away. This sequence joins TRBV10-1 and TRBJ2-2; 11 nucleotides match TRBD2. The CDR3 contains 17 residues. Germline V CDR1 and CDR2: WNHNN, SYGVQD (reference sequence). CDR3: CASSDGLAGGGTGELLF. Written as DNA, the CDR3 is TGCGCCAGCAGTGATGGGCTAGCGGGAGGAGGTACCGGGGAGCTGCTTTTT.

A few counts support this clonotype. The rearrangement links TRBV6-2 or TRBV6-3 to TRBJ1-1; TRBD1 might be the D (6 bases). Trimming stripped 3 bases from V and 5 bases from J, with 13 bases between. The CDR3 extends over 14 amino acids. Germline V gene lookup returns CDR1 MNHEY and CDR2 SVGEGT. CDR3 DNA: TGTGCCAGCAGTTATGGGGAACAGGGAACTGAAGCTTTCTTT. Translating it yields CASSYGEQGTEAFF.